This entry concerns a single TCR beta chain. Its cognate antigen is unknown. The entry originates in a study of human T cells and chemical hapten exposure. General study points: PT1 expanded TCR numbers rose with patch test score. Versus controls, expanded TCRs had significantly more large CDR3 similarity clusters.

Germline assignment: CDR1 LGHNA and CDR2 YNFKEQ. The germline V and J ends were trimmed by 8 bases and 2 bases, with 16 bases remaining between them. This CDR3 contains 15 residues. Time point defined: pre-sensitization, week 0. Treatment noted: therapeutic diphenylcyclopropenone sensitization with weekly scalp DPC. The library labeled individual cDNA molecules by adding unique molecular identifiers to them. Per the study methods: With a range of about 23,224 to 750,000, the median per sample was 95,638 TCRs. Each CDR3 protein is one row after TCRdb ran MiXCR on the RACE reads. None of the V and J calls come from the authors' own analysis; TCRdb made them. The repertoire holds around 380,000 distinct CDR3 sequences, around 5.5% seen once, with over 7% in the top ten.

The material sequenced was whole blood, taken in connection with sensitization to the hapten diphenylcyclopropenone (DPC). The chain joins TRBV4-2 to TRBJ1-5; D perhaps matches TRBD1 (5 bases). The source is a woman under 30 with alopecia areata. Some clones in this sample may be carry-over from other donors' samples. CDR3 coding DNA: TGTGCCAGCTCTTTCCGGGGGGATGGCAATCAGCCCCAGCATTTT. Its protein is CASSFRGDGNQPQHF.